One and the same sample provided the 9 T cell receptor beta chains below, sequenced in a study of Ad26.COV2.S vaccination and SARS-CoV-2 variants. Clones were sequenced by immunoSEQ multiplex PCR, and TCRdb holds only the in-frame ones, with some missing. The sample gives some 340,000 clones, just over 85% of which show up once; less than 2% is in the top ten. This sample's treatment: roughly 20 received Ad26.COV2.S at low or high dose, single or two shots; about five received placebo; per-sample allocation not given. All samples were drawn on day 63, counting from the first vaccine or placebo injection. The starting material was peripheral blood, obtained in a trial of Ad26.COV2.S vaccine versus placebo. These receptors originate from a person aged 18 to 65 who received the Ad26.COV2.S COVID-19 vaccine or a placebo.

This sequence joins TRBV28 and TRBJ1-2; tentatively, D is TRBD1 (5 bases). This CDR3 region has 12 residues. V lost 6 bases to trimming and J lost 4 bases, with 9 bases between them. The germline V gene encodes CDR1 MDHEN and CDR2 SYDVKM. The CDR3, as DNA: TGTGCCAGCAGCGGACAATCCTATGGCTACACCTTC. Its protein is CASSGQSYGYTF.

The V and J genes are TRBV29-1 and TRBJ2-2, with TRBD1 matching 8 bases. The CDR3 extends over 16 amino acids. V gave up 7 bases and J gave up 5 bases; unmatched junction bases: 15. Germline V lookup: CDR1 SQVTM, CDR2 ANQGSEA. Written as DNA, the CDR3 is TGCAGCGCCAGGGACAGGATTCTGGGACCTACCGGGGAGCTGTTTTTT. Its translation: CSARDRILGPTGELFF.

The chain combines TRBV7-8 with TRBJ2-7; D not resolved. V was shortened by 1 base and J by 3 bases, with 13 bases between the two germline ends. Germline CDR1 SGHVS, CDR2 FQNEAQ. The CDR3 covers 15 residues. The CDR3 coding sequence is TGTGCCAGCAGCTTAGGGCCGACACCGGACTACGAGCAGTACTTC. Amino acids: CASSLGPTPDYEQYF.

This CDR3 reads CASSPDRGNTGELFF. The CDR3 DNA sequence: TGTGCCAGCAGCCCGGACAGGGGTAACACCGGGGAGCTGTTTTTT. The chain combines TRBV7-3 with TRBJ2-2; 9 bases match TRBD1. Per the germline V gene, CDR1 is SGHTA and CDR2 is FQGTGA. The V gene end was trimmed by 5 bases and the J gene end by 2 bases; junction bases not matched to a gene: 3. The CDR3 totals 15 residues.

The chain joins TRBV11-2 to TRBJ2-1; D might be TRBD1 (8 bases). In germline, CDR1 is SGHAT, CDR2 FQNNGV. The CDR3 sequence is 13 residues long. Deletions cut 6 bases from V and 8 bases from J, with 14 bases between. CDR3 in amino acids: CASRPTGGDEQFF. The CDR3, as DNA: TGTGCCAGCAGACCCACAGGGGGGGATGAGCAGTTCTTC.

The V call is TRBV18, the J call TRBJ2-7; 8 nucleotides align to TRBD1. V shed 6 bases, J shed 1 base, and the junction held 8 bases outside the gene matches. The CDR3 is 15 residues long. Germline assignment: CDR1 KGHSH and CDR2 LQKENI. The CDR3 here is CASSPGTGTSYEQYF. CDR3 nucleotide sequence: TGTGCCAGCTCCCCCGGGACAGGTACTTCCTACGAGCAGTACTTC.

This clone was recorded once. The chain combines TRBV15 with TRBJ2-1, with D possibly called TRBD1 or TRBD2 (6 bases each). The CDR3 is 14 amino acids. Germline V gene sequence: CDR1 LNHNV, CDR2 YYDKDF (reference sequence). V dropped 5 bases and J dropped 1 base, with 9 bases sitting between them. CDR3 region: CATSEGGSYNEQFF. In DNA form, the CDR3 reads TGTGCCACCAGCGAGGGGGGTTCCTACAATGAGCAGTTCTTC. The full variable domain, with the rest looked up from reference TRBV15 and TRBJ2-1, is DAMVIQNPRYQVTQFGKPVTLSCSQTLNHNVMYWYQQKSSQAPKLLFHYYDKDFNNEADTPDNFQSRRPNTSFCFLDIRSPGLGDTAMYLCATSEGGSYNEQFFGPGTRLTVL.

The gene calls are TRBV19 and TRBJ2-4; TRBD2 is a possible D gene (5 bases). Germline V gene data show CDR1 as LNHDA and CDR2 as SQIVND (reference sequence). The CDR3 has 18 residues. Trimming removed 0 bases from V and 1 base from J, with 16 bases in between. The CDR3 loop reads CASSIDPSGVGAKNIQYF. In DNA form, the CDR3 reads TGTGCCAGTAGTATAGATCCTTCCGGGGTGGGGGCCAAAAACATTCAGTACTTC.

The chain couples TRBV5-1 to TRBJ2-6; D is ambiguous. The CDR3 length is 13 residues. Germline CDR1 SGHRS, CDR2 YFSETQ. V lost 7 bases, J lost 0 bases, and 5 bases lay in between. DNA for the CDR3: TGCGCCAGCTTCAGCTCTGGGGCCAACGTCCTGACTTTC. Translating it yields CASFSSGANVLTF.